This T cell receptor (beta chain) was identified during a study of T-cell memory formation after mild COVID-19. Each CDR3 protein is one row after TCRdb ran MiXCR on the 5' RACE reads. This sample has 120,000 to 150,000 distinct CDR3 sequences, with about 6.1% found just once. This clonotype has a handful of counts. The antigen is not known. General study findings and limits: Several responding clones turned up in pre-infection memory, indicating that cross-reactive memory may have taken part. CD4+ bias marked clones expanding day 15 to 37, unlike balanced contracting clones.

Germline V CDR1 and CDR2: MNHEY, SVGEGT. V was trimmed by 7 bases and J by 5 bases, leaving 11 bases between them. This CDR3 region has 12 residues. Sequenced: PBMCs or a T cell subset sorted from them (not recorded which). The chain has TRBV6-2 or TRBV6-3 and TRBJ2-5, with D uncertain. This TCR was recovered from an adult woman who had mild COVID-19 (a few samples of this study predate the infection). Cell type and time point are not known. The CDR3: CASTRPLETQYF. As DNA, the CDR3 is TGTGCCAGCACCCGTCCTCTGGAGACCCAGTACTTC.